The sequence of this T cell receptor (beta chain) was determined in a study of blood T cell repertoires in COVID-19. On the study more broadly: Whether acute or convalescent, the COVID-19 samples came from the United States, Italy and Spain. The cDNA or gDNA used as material had been derived from T cells, B-cell-depleted T cells, or PBMCs.

Trimming cost V 4 bases and J 4 bases; bases outside gene matches: 9. Germline V CDR1 and CDR2: SGHTA, FQGNSA. The CDR3 has 15 amino acids. How the authors handled the data: From reference gene primer amplification, estimates of nucleated cell counts were derived. Assay used: immunoSEQ multiplex PCR; TCRdb lists only in-frame clones, some missing. V and J calls and clone size are copied from that table; D and trimming were computed from the DNA. The sample yields 230,000 or so clones, about four fifths seen once. The receptor was isolated from a man aged 50 to 60 with active or convalescent COVID-19. V usage is TRBV7-2 and J usage is TRBJ1-2; 7 bases match TRBD1. Sequenced input: peripheral blood. The CDR3 spells CASSSTGLKGYGYTF. CDR3 in DNA: TGTGCCAGCAGCTCGACAGGGTTAAAGGGCTATGGCTACACCTTC.